The subject of this entry is one T cell receptor beta chain. Its antigen is still unknown. This record comes from a study of Graves' ophthalmopathy and Graves' hyperthyroidism. Whole-study results and caveats: Distinction of ophthalmopathy from stable hyperthyroidism by a 13-signature model reached about 87% sensitivity and 70% to 83% specificity.

Amplified TCR beta CDR3 regions were obtained using RNA transcripts as template. Amplification began with first-round RT-PCR using HTBI primers, then second-round multiplex PCR was performed. Via MiXCR, TCRdb re-called the multiplex PCR reads, giving one row per CDR3 protein. The sample carries hundreds of thousands of distinct CDR3 sequences, roughly 41% recorded once. Ophthalmopathy in the donors was of moderate-to-severe activity, with CAS ≥3, NOSPECS ≥4 and duration under 3 months. Certain patients, namely those with other autoimmune diseases, uncontrolled infections, pregnancy or lactation, were excluded. The diagnosis was founded upon clinical symptoms, serum thyroxine, TRAb, thyroid ultrasound and orbital computed tomography. Trimming cost V 0 bases and J 9 bases, with 9 bases left between them. This CDR3 comprises 13 residues. The V gene's germline CDR1 is ENHRY and CDR2 SYGVKD.

The receptor comes from an adult man with Graves' ophthalmopathy. The chain has TRBV10-3 and TRBJ1-5; TRBD1 might be the D (5 bases). Sequences were obtained from peripheral blood. The CDR3 region is CAISESGGGPQHF. The CDR3 region has the DNA TGTGCCATCAGTGAGTCGGGGGGGGGGCCCCAGCATTTT.